This TCR beta chain was identified in a study of long-term antiretroviral therapy in people with HIV. Study-wide points: Pre-ART expanded TRB clones stayed dominant throughout, though often decreasing after ART. Repertoires in HIV (unlike those of controls) had narrower CDR3 length ranges. Transplant-donor-level diversity was not reached after ART, though diversity increased.

The libraries were made with immunoSEQ v3.0 at survey level. Sequencing of each sample targeted about 35,000-55,000 T-cell genomes. Assay: immunoSEQ multiplex PCR; the TCRdb copy retains only in-frame clones and omits some. The profile shows 17,000 or so clones, 81% of them singletons. This clone was observed a handful of times. Its antigen is unknown. Germline V lookup: CDR1 MNHNS, CDR2 SASEGT. The CDR3 sequence is 16 residues long. J gave up 6 bases and V 0 bases, and 7 bases lay outside the gene matches. The gene calls are TRBV6-1 and TRBJ2-7, with 11 bases lining up with TRBD2. Sequencing was performed on unsorted PBMCs, taken less than 1.3 years before starting antiretroviral therapy. This receptor was identified in a man under 40 with HIV. Here the CDR3 DNA reads TGTGCCAGCAGTGAAGCTAGCGGGAGGGCCAGTGGCGAGCAGTACTTC. This encodes CASSEASGRASGEQYF.